This T cell receptor beta chain was identified in a study of T cell changes during pregnancy in multiple sclerosis. Using immunoSEQ multiplex PCR, the repertoire was profiled, and TCRdb retains in-frame clones only, with some absent. This sample has tens of thousands of clones, with 75% to 95% found just once. Germline loops: CDR1 SQVTM, CDR2 ANQGSEA. Between the trimmed V and J ends, which lost 3 bases and 3 bases, there was a span of 11 bases. CDR3 length equals 13 residues. The chain employs TRBV29-1 and TRBJ1-2, with D possibly TRBD1 on 5 matching bases. This material consisted of CD8+ T cells from peripheral blood mononuclear cells, taken after pregnancy. The TCR sequence derives from a female donor with multiple sclerosis, enrolled in a pregnancy study. CDR3 sequence: CSVEGQGYYGYTF. Here the CDR3 DNA reads TGCAGCGTTGAGGGTCAGGGATACTATGGCTACACCTTC.